In this sample, the clone carrying this T cell receptor (beta chain) turned up many times. Antigen: not known. This entry belongs to a study of identical twins. Regarding the study as a whole: Carriage of fewer insertions was seen in abundant cord blood beta clonotypes, whereas memory repertoires showed none. For out-of-frame beta sequences, excess twin sharing was weaker.

CDR3 length equals 14 residues. V gave up 4 bases and J gave up 1 base, with 10 bases separating them. Germline CDR1 and CDR2: ENHRY and SYGVKD. TCRdb called the 5' RACE reads again in MiXCR, with one record for every CDR3 protein. The repertoire includes some 900,000 distinct CDR3 sequences, approximately 13% of them detected once, and about 1.6% sits in the top ten. This sample was shared with a second study, whose subject was yellow fever vaccine responses in identical twins.

Sample: PBMCs. The rearrangement links TRBV10-3 to TRBJ1-1, with D maybe TRBD1 (6 bases). The receptor was derived from a woman under 30 in good health. CDR3 nucleotide sequence: TGTGCCATCAGTGCTTGGGGACAGAACACTGAAGCTTTCTTT. Protein: CAISAWGQNTEAFF.